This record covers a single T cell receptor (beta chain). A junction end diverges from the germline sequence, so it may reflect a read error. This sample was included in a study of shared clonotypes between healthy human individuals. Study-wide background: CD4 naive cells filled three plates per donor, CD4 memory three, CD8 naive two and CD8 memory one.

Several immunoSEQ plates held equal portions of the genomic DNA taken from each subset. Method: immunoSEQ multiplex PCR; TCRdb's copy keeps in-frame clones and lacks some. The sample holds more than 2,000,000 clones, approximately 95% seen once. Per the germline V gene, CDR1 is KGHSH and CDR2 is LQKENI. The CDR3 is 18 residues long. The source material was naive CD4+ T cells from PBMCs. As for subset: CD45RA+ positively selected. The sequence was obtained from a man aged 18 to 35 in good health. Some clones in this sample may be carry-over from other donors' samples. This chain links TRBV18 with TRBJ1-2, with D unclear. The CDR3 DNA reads TGTGCCAGCTCACCAGTACGGGTACGAGACCCCGTTTTCACTACATCACCCTTC. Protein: CASSPVRVRDPVFTTSPF.